Listed below are T cell receptor beta chains from one sample, sequenced in a study of T cell changes during pregnancy in multiple sclerosis. Profiling relied on immunoSEQ multiplex PCR, and the TCRdb table lists in-frame clones only, not all of them. This table holds about 62,000 clones, over 85% found once. The sample here was CD8+ T cells from peripheral blood mononuclear cells, taken in the second trimester of pregnancy. Receptors originate from a female donor with multiple sclerosis, enrolled in a pregnancy study. Both conserved end residues are part of each CDR3. A D gene is named only where the DNA matches it firmly. Clone sizes are given selectively: once, few, many, or a class where the clone is expanded.

clone_size j_call v_call d_call cdr3_nt cdr3_aa
once TRBJ2-4 TRBV2 TRBD1 TGTGCCAGTCTCGGACAGGAAAACATTCAGTACTTC CASLGQENIQYF
NA TRBJ1-1 TRBV5-4 NA TGTGCCAGCAGCTGCAGGGGTTACCCTGAAGCTTTCTTT CASSCRGYPEAFF
NA TRBJ2-2 TRBV4-1 NA TGCGCCAGCAGCCAAGATCCCACATACACCGGGGAGCTGTTTTTT CASSQDPTYTGELFF
NA TRBJ2-7 TRBV7-8 TRBD2 TGTGCCAGCCGGGGACTAGAGGACGAGCAGTACTTC CASRGLEDEQYF
NA TRBJ1-5 TRBV2 NA TGTGCCAGCAGTGAACTGGGGGGAGGCAATCAGCCCCAGCATTTT CASSELGGGNQPQHF
NA TRBJ2-2 TRBV27 TRBD1 TGTGCCAGCAGTTGGACAGGGGAGAACACCGGGGAGCTGTTTTTT CASSWTGENTGELFF
NA TRBJ2-5 TRBV27 TRBD2 TGTGCCAGCAGTTTATCGTCCCCTGGACTAGCGGGAGCGGAGTCAGTAGAGACCCAGTACTTC CASSLSSPGLAGAESVETQYF
NA TRBJ2-1 TRBV27 TRBD2 TGTGCCAGCAGTTCCGGATTAGCGGGAGTGGTAGGCGATGAGCAGTTCTTC CASSSGLAGVVGDEQFF
NA TRBJ2-1 TRBV7-2 TRBD2 TGTGCCAGCAGCTTAGCACTAGCGGGAGACTACAATGAGCAGTTCTTC CASSLALAGDYNEQFF
NA TRBJ1-2 TRBV21-1 NA TGTGCCAGCAGCCAGATCAACAGGGGCGCGGGCTACACCTTC CASSQINRGAGYTF
once TRBJ2-1 TRBV6-5 NA TGTGCCAGTCGAGGAGCGTACACCTACAATGAGCAGTTCTTC CASRGAYTYNEQFF
NA TRBJ2-3 TRBV4-1 NA TGCGCCAGCAGCCAAAGCCGGGACTTCACAGATACGCAGTATTTT CASSQSRDFTDTQYF
once TRBJ1-2 TRBV5-1 NA TGCGCCTCGCGAGGGGAGGGGCCCTATGGCTACACCTTC CASRGEGPYGYTF
once TRBJ2-3 TRBV4-1 NA TGCGCCAGCAGCCAAGATGCGAGCACAGATACGCAGTATTTT CASSQDASTDTQYF
NA TRBJ2-2 TRBV9 TRBD1 TGTGCCAGCAGCAACCAATTGACAGGGGAGGAGGCCGGGGAGCTGTTTTTT CASSNQLTGEEAGELFF
NA TRBJ1-5 TRBV2 TRBD1 TGTGCCAGCAAGGACCGGGACAGGGTTCCCAATCAGCCCCAGCATTTT CASKDRDRVPNQPQHF
NA TRBJ1-5 TRBV27 TRBD1 TGTGCCAGCAGTCCGCGGACAGGGGGCGTTCAGCCCCAGCATTTT CASSPRTGGVQPQHF
NA TRBJ2-5 TRBV11-2 TRBD2 TGTGCCAGCAGCTTCCCTCGACTAGCGGGGCAAGAGACCCAGTACTTC CASSFPRLAGQETQYF
NA TRBJ2-5 TRBV7-9 TRBD2 TGTGCCAGCACAACGAATCTAGCGGGGGACCAAGAGACCCAGTACTTC CASTTNLAGDQETQYF
NA TRBJ2-2 TRBV7-9 NA TGTGCCAGCAGCCCTCCGACAGGTCGTGGCACCGGGGAGCTGTTTTTT CASSPPTGRGTGELFF
NA TRBJ2-4 TRBV5-6 TRBD1 TGTGCCAGCAGCTTGGGGACAGGGGTAAACATTCAGTACTTC CASSLGTGVNIQYF
NA TRBJ2-2 TRBV10-3 NA TGTGCCATCAGCCAACCTTTCGCGTTGAACACCGGGGAGCTGTTTTTT CAISQPFALNTGELFF
NA TRBJ1-1 TRBV6-6 NA TGTGCCAGCAGCCCCGGACTGACTGAAGCTTTCTTT CASSPGLTEAFF
NA TRBJ2-5 TRBV29-1 NA TGCAGCGTTGAAATCGGAGGAGAGACCCAGTACTTC CSVEIGGETQYF
NA TRBJ1-1 TRBV5-1 NA TGCGCCAGCAGCTTGAACCAGGGCGGATACTCTGAAGCTTTCTTT CASSLNQGGYSEAFF
NA TRBJ2-1 TRBV19 TRBD2 TGTGCCAGTAGTATAACCTCTAGCGGGAGGGCCGCTGAGCAGTTCTTC CASSITSSGRAAEQFF
NA TRBJ1-1 TRBV14 NA TGTGCCAGCAGCCAAGATCCTAGGATGAACACTGAAGCTTTCTTT CASSQDPRMNTEAFF
NA TRBJ2-4 TRBV5-1 NA TGCGCCAGCAGCCCCCCGTCAGAAAACATTCAGTACTTC CASSPPSENIQYF
NA TRBJ1-2 TRBV6-5 NA TGTGCCAGCAGTTTTCAGGGGACGTATGGCTACACCTTC CASSFQGTYGYTF
NA TRBJ1-2 TRBV27 NA TGTGCCAGCAAAAGTGGACAGTCTACTATGTATGGCTACACCTTC CASKSGQSTMYGYTF
few TRBJ2-7 TRBV10-3 TRBD1 TGTGCCACGGGACAGCGAACAGGTTACGAGCAGTACTTC CATGQRTGYEQYF
NA TRBJ2-4 TRBV9 NA TGTGCCAGCAGCGTAGAGGGGGAGCGAAACATTCAGTACTTC CASSVEGERNIQYF
NA TRBJ2-7 TRBV19 NA TGTGCCAGTAGACGTCTATGGCTGGGAGGGGGGTACGAGCAGTACTTC CASRRLWLGGGYEQYF
NA TRBJ2-5 TRBV19 NA TGTGCCAGTAGTCCTTACTCCGCTGAGACCCAGTACTTC CASSPYSAETQYF
NA TRBJ2-1 TRBV5-4 TRBD1 TGTGCCAGCAGCTTGGATCGGGACAGGGTGAACAATGAGCAGTTCTTC CASSLDRDRVNNEQFF
NA TRBJ1-5 TRBV15 TRBD1 TGTGCCACCAGCAGAGAAGACAGGGGTACTAATCAGCCCCAGCATTTT CATSREDRGTNQPQHF
NA TRBJ1-5 TRBV11-2 TRBD1 TGTGCCAGCAGCTTAGATGGAAGGGGGCGTCCCCAGCATTTT CASSLDGRGRPQHF
few TRBJ1-2 TRBV18 NA TGTGCCAGCTCACCACCGACAGAGAGCTATGGCTACACCTTC CASSPPTESYGYTF
NA TRBJ2-2 TRBV7-2 NA TGTGCCAGCAGCTTAGCGCTGAGGGAGAGTAGCGTCGGGGAGCTGTTTTTT CASSLALRESSVGELFF
NA TRBJ1-4 TRBV9 TRBD1 TGTGCCAGCAGCGAGGGGGCGGGAGAAAAACTGTTTTTT CASSEGAGEKLFF
once TRBJ2-1 TRBV29-1 TRBD1 TGCAGCGTTGAAGAATTAACAGGGGGCGCAGAGCAGTTCTTC CSVEELTGGAEQFF
NA TRBJ1-1 TRBV30 NA TGTGCTTGGTGGGGGGAGCGGACTGAAGCTTTCTTT CAWWGERTEAFF
NA TRBJ2-7 TRBV7-9 TRBD2 TGTGCCAGCAGCTTGGCTAGCGGGACCAATTACGAGCAGTACTTC CASSLASGTNYEQYF
NA TRBJ1-1 TRBV27 NA TGTGCCAGCAGTTCGGCGGGGGTAAACACTGAAGCTTTCTTT CASSSAGVNTEAFF
NA TRBJ2-1 TRBV4-1 TRBD2 TGCGCCAGCAGCCAAGGGCTAGCGGGCTCCTACAATGAGCAGTTCTTC CASSQGLAGSYNEQFF
NA TRBJ1-1 TRBV21-1 NA TGTGCCAGCAGCACTCTAGGGACTCTCGAGGGAGTGAACACTGAAGCTTTCTTT CASSTLGTLEGVNTEAFF
NA TRBJ2-5 TRBV20-1 NA TGCAGTGTCAGGCAAGAGACCCAGTACTTC CSVRQETQYF
NA TRBJ1-3 TRBV7-9 NA TGTGCCAGCAGCACCCACAGGGACTCTGGAAACACCATATATTTT CASSTHRDSGNTIYF
NA TRBJ2-7 TRBV27 NA TGTGCCAGCAGTTTGGGGGGTAAGGTGGGCGACGAGCAGTACTTC CASSLGGKVGDEQYF
NA TRBJ2-7 TRBV7-9 NA TGTGCCAGCAGCTTGGCCACAGGGATCGGAGGCTACGAGCAGTACTTC CASSLATGIGGYEQYF
once TRBJ1-2 TRBV6-5 TRBD1 TGTGCCAGCAGTTCGACAGGGGGCGACTATGGCTACACCTTC CASSSTGGDYGYTF
NA TRBJ2-7 TRBV4-1 TRBD1 TGCGCCAGCAGATTCGACAGGGGACCCTACGAGCAGTACTTC CASRFDRGPYEQYF
NA TRBJ2-3 TRBV5-4 NA TGTGCCAGCAGCTTACCAGCGGATACGCAGTATTTT CASSLPADTQYF